The 2 T cell receptor beta chains given below trace back to one sample, sequenced in a study of a mutant IDH1 vaccine in newly diagnosed glioma (dated by TCRdb to about 2021). Their antigens are not known. Library method: the immunoSEQ multiplex PCR assay. TCRdb mirrors the immuneACCESS table, restricted to in-frame sequences. Some clones are absent from its copies; in checked studies, under half trace to an unresolved V gene, and the reason for the others is unknown. The sample has more than 35,000 clones on record, roughly 70% of them singletons. About 9% of the sample is in the top ten clones. The time point label on this specimen signifies: week 47, end of study. Each vaccine dose, consisting of 300 ug of a 20-mer mutant IDH1 peptide in Montanide, was administered subcutaneously with topical imiquimod. This material consisted of PBMCs, taken from a glioma patient whose treatment included an IDH1 peptide vaccine. These receptors originate from a man aged 35-49 years with glioma.

This clone appeared once. The rearrangement uses TRBV5-6 and TRBJ2-2, with D unresolved. The germline CDR1 and CDR2 sequences are SGHDT and YYEEEE. V was clipped by 0 bases and J by 4 bases, with 4 bases between them. This CDR3 spans 13 amino acids. In DNA form, the CDR3 reads TGTGCCAGCAGCTTGGGGGGCACCGGGGAGCTGTTTTTT. Its translation: CASSLGGTGELFF.

V and J are TRBV11-2 and TRBJ1-2; TRBD1 matches 8 bases. Germline-derived CDR1 and CDR2 are SGHAT and FQNNGV. J lost 4 bases, V lost 6 bases, and 13 bases had no gene match. The CDR3 loop spans 16 amino acids. The CDR3 DNA reads TGTGCCAGCAGTCCATCGCGGGGACAGGAGATCTATGGCTACACCTTC. Translation gives CASSPSRGQEIYGYTF. The full variable domain, with the rest looked up from reference TRBV11-2 and TRBJ1-2, is EAGVAQSPRYKIIEKRQSVAFWCNPISGHATLYWYQQILGQGPKLLIQFQNNGVVDDSQLPKDRFSAERLKGVDSTLKIQPAKLEDSAVYLCASSPSRGQEIYGYTFGSGTRLTVV.